This T cell receptor (beta chain) was captured in a study of TET2 disruption in CD19-targeted CAR T cells. J was trimmed by 4 bases and V by 6 bases; bases with no gene match: 7. The germline gives CDR1 SQVTM, CDR2 ANQGSEA. The CDR3 is 13 residues long. Treatment in this sample: autologous CTL019 cells: CD19 CAR with 4-1BB and CD3 zeta domains. This clone shows up as medium-sized by frequency. Its cognate antigen is unknown. The CDR3 is cut off 3 residues early in the read; its end comes from the germline J gene. Measured with immunoSEQ multiplex PCR; TCRdb has only the in-frame clones, and not every one. Its table lists around 30,000 clones.

This chain uses TRBV29-1 with TRBJ1-2, with 8 bases lining up with TRBD1. The source was CD8- CAR+ T cells sorted from cultured blood T cells, collected for CD19 CAR T cell therapy. The sample's subset: CD8-negative CAR-positive T cells from the infusion product. The source is a man in his 70s with chronic lymphocytic leukemia. This chain's CDR3 is CSVGGTGSYGYTF. CDR3 DNA, as far as it was read: TGCAGCGTGGGGGGGACAGGATCCTATGGC.